The present entry profiles one T cell receptor beta chain with its context. Its target is unknown. This sample is part of a study of cytomegalovirus exposure and HLA in healthy donors. The PCR made use of 60 Vbeta and 13 Jbeta primers. This table comes from immunoSEQ multiplex PCR, and its TCRdb copy is limited to in-frame clones, with some not included. The sample lists over 200,000 clones, more than 70% occurring once. This CDR3 is built from 12 residues. Germline CDR1 is KGHSH and CDR2 is LQKENI. V shed 3 bases and J shed 7 bases, with 10 bases lying between them. Findings of the study overall: A later analysis reported that several of the most significant clusters appeared to be linked to common viral pathogens, among them Epstein-Barr virus. Researchers reported from a later analysis that most CMV-associated TCR beta chains appeared HLA-restricted. The classifier was said to identify cytomegalovirus status with high specificity and sensitivity.

The chain is built from TRBV18 and TRBJ2-7; D may be TRBD1 (5 bases). Sequenced material: PBMCs. The receptor's source is a human donor in good health. The chain's CDR3 is CASSPSKGEQYF. In DNA form, the CDR3 reads TGTGCCAGCTCACCCTCTAAGGGGGAGCAGTACTTC.